This T cell receptor beta chain was observed in a study of human T cells and chemical hapten exposure. Findings and limits, study-wide: The study found that DPC sensitization did not change TCRs above 1 in 1000 frequency.

This clonotype was seen many times. Its target is not known. From the RACE reads, TCRdb called clonotypes with MiXCR, one entry per CDR3 protein. The profile shows about 110,000 distinct CDR3 sequences, 9.2% of them singletons. Time point specified: patch test 2, 6 weeks after DPC sensitization. The treatment is: therapeutic diphenylcyclopropenone sensitization with weekly scalp DPC. Trimming took 9 bases from V and 7 from J; bases not matched to a gene: 23. The germline V gene has CDR1 MDHEN and CDR2 SYDVKM. CDR3 size: 18 residues. The sequence was collected from a woman aged 40 to 50 with alopecia areata. Some clones in this sample may be carry-over from other donors' samples. Sequences were derived from whole blood, sampled in connection with sensitization to the hapten diphenylcyclopropenone (DPC). The V and J genes are TRBV28 and TRBJ2-1; 8 bases align to TRBD2. This chain's CDR3 is CASNRDGFVRIAGNEQFF. CDR3 bases: TGTGCCAGTAACCGTGACGGGTTTGTCCGGATAGCGGGGAATGAGCAGTTCTTC. The variable domain in full, with the rest retrieved from reference TRBV28 and TRBJ2-1, is DVKVTQSSRYLVKRTGEKVFLECVQDMDHENMFWYRQDPGLGLRLIYFSYDVKMKEKGDIPEGYSVSREKKERFSLILESASTNQTSMYLCASNRDGFVRIAGNEQFFGPGTRLTVL.